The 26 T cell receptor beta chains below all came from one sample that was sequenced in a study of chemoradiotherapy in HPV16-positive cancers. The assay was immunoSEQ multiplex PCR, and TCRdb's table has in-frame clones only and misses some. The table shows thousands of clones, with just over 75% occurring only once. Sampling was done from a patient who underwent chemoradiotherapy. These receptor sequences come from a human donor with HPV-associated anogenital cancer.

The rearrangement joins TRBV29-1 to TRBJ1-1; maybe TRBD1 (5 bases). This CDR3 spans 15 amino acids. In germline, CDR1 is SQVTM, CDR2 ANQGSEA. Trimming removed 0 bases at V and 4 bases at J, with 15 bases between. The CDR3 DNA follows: TGCAGCGTTGAAGAGGTGAAGCTTGGGGGCACTGAAGCTTTCTTT. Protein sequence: CSVEEVKLGGTEAFF. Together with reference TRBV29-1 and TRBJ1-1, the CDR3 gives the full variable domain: SAVISQKPSRDICQRGTSLTIQCQVDSQVTMMFWYRQQPGQSLTLIATANQGSEATYESGFVIDKFPISRPNLTFSTLTVSNMSPEDSSIYLCSVEEVKLGGTEAFFGQGTRLTVV.

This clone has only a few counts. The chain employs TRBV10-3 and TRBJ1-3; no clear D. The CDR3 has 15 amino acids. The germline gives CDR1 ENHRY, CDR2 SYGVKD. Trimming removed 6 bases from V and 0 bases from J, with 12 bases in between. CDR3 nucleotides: TGTGCCATCAGAGATAGCGGCAGCTCTGGAAACACCATATATTTT. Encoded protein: CAIRDSGSSGNTIYF.

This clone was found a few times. DNA of the CDR3: TGTGCCAGCAGCCAGCAGGGCGATACGCAGTATTTT. Amino acid sequence: CASSQQGDTQYF. This chain uses TRBV7-9 with TRBJ2-3, with D maybe TRBD1 (5 bases). The CDR3 totals 12 residues. Trimming removed 5 bases at V and 6 bases at J, with 9 bases between. From germline, CDR1 is SEHNR and CDR2 FQNEAQ (reference sequence).

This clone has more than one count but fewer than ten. The CDR3 region is CASSKQRGSTGELFF. Here the CDR3 DNA reads TGTGCCAGCAGCAAACAGAGGGGAAGCACCGGGGAGCTGTTTTTT. This chain links TRBV21-1 with TRBJ2-2. TRBV21-1 counts as a pseudogene. This CDR3 has 15 residues.

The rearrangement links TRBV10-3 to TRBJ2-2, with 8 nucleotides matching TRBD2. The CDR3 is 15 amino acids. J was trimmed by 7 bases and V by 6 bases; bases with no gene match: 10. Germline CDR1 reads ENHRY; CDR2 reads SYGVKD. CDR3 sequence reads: CAISPAGVVDGELFF. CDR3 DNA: TGTGCCATCAGCCCAGCGGGAGTGGTTGACGGGGAGCTGTTTTTT.

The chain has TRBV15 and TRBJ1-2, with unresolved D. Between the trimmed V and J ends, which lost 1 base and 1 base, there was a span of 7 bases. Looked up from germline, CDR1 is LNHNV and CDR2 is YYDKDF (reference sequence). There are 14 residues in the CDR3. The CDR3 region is CATSRAGINYGYTF. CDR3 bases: TGTGCCACCAGCAGAGCGGGAATTAACTATGGCTACACCTTC.

The CDR3 coding sequence is TGTGCTAGTGGTTTGGACGGGGCTAACACTGAAGCTTTCTTT. The encoded protein is CASGLDGANTEAFF. The chain has TRBV12-5 and TRBJ1-1, with D possibly TRBD1 on 5 matching bases. Between the trimmed V and J ends, which lost 1 base and 2 bases, there was a span of 8 bases. CDR1 and CDR2 from the germline V gene are LGHNT and FRNRAP. This CDR3 comprises 14 residues.

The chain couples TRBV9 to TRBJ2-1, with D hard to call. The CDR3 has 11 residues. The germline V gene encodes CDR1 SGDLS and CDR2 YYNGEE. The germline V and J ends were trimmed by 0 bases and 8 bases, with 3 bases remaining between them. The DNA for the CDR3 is TGTGCCAGCAGCGTAGGGGATGAGCAGTTCTTC. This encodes CASSVGDEQFF.

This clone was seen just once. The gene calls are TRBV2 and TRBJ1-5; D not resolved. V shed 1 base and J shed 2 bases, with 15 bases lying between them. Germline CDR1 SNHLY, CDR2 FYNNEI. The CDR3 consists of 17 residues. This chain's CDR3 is CASSEERIPLGNQPQHF. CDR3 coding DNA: TGTGCCAGCAGTGAAGAACGGATTCCCCTGGGCAATCAGCCCCAGCATTTT.

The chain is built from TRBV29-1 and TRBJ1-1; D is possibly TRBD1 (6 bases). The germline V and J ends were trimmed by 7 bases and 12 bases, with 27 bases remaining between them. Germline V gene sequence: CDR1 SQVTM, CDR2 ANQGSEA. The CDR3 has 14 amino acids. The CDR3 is CSALGGESARITFF. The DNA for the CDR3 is TGCAGCGCCCTAGGGGGGGAAAGTGCGAGGATAACTTTCTTT.

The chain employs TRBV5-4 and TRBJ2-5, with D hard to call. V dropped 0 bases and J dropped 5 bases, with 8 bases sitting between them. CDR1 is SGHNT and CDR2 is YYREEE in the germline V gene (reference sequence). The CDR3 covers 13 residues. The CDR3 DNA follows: TGTGCCAGCAGCTTGGACCCTCGGGAGACCCAGTACTTC. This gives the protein CASSLDPRETQYF.

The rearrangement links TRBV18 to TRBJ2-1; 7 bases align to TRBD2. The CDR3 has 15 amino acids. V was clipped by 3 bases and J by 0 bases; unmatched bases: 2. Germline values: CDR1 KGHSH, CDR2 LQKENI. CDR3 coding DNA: TGTGCCAGCTCACCTATAGCGGGCTCCTACAATGAGCAGTTCTTC. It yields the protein CASSPIAGSYNEQFF.

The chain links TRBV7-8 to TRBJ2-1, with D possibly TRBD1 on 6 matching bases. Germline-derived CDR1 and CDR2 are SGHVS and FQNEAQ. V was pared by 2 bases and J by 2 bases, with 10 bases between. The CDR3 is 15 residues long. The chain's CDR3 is CASSLQGITYNEQFF. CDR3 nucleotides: TGTGCCAGCAGCTTACAGGGGATTACCTACAATGAGCAGTTCTTC.

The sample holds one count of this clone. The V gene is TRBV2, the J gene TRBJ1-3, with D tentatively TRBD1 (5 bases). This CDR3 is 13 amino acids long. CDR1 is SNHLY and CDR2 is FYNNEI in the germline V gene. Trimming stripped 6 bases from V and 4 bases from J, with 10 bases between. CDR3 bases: TGTGCCAGCAGGCGGGGGGAAGGAAACACCATATATTTT. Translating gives CASRRGEGNTIYF.

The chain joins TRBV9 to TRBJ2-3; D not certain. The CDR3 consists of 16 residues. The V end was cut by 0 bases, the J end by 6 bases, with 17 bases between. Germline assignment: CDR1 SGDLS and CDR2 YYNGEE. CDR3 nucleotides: TGTGCCAGCAGCGTAGGGGATTTACCTGGTGTGGATACGCAGTATTTT. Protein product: CASSVGDLPGVDTQYF.

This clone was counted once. The CDR3 nucleotides are TGTGCCATCAGCTCGACAGGCCCTATAAGGGCTTTCTTT. Translating it yields CAISSTGPIRAFF. The rearrangement uses TRBV10-3 and TRBJ1-1; D is perhaps TRBD1 (6 bases). This CDR3 has 13 residues. V gave up 6 bases and J gave up 11 bases, with 19 bases separating them. Germline V gene sequence: CDR1 ENHRY, CDR2 SYGVKD.

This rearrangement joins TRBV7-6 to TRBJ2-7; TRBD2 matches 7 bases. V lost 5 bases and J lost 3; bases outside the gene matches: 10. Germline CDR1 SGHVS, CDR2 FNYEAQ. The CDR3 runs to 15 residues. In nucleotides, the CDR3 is TGTGCCAGCAGCCCGCCGGCACTAGCGAGCTACGAGCAGTACTTC. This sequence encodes CASSPPALASYEQYF.

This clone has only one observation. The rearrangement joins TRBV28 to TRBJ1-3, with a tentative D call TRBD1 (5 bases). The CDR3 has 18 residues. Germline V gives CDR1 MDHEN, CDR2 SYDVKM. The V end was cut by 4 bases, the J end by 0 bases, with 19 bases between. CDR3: CASSSQGDISYSGNTIYF. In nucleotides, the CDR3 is TGTGCCAGCAGTTCCCAGGGAGACATTTCCTACTCTGGAAACACCATATATTTT.

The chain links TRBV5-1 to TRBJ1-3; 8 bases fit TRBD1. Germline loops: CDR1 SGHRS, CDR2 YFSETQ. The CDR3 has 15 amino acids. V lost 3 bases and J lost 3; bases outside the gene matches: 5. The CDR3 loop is CASSYGQGGGNTIYF. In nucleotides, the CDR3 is TGCGCCAGCAGCTACGGACAGGGCGGTGGAAACACCATATATTTT. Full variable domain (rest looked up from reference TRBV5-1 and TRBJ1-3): KAGVTQTPRYLIKTRGQQVTLSCSPISGHRSVSWYQQTPGQGLQFLFEYFSETQRNKGNFPGRFSGRQFSNSRSEMNVSTLELGDSALYLCASSYGQGGGNTIYFGEGSWLTVV.

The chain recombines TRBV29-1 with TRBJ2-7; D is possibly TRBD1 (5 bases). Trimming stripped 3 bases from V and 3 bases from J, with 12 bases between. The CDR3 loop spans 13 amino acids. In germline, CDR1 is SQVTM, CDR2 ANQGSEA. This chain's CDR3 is CSVEGHQGYEQYF. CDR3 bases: TGCAGCGTTGAGGGCCACCAGGGCTACGAGCAGTACTTC.

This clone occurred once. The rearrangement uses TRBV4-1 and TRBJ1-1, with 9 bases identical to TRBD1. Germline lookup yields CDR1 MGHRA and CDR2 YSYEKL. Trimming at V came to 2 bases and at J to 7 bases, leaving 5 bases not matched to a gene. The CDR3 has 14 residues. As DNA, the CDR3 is TGCGCCAGCAGCCAAACCGGGACAGGGTTTGAAGCTTTCTTT. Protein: CASSQTGTGFEAFF.

In DNA form, the CDR3 reads TGTGCCAGCATCCCCCGGACACGAAGGAGCTATGGCTACACCTTC. As protein: CASIPRTRRSYGYTF. V is TRBV13 and J is TRBJ1-2; TRBD1 might be the D (5 bases). The germline V gene has CDR1 PRHDT and CDR2 FYEKMQ (reference sequence). The CDR3 has 15 amino acids. V dropped 7 bases and J dropped 4 bases, with 19 bases sitting between them.

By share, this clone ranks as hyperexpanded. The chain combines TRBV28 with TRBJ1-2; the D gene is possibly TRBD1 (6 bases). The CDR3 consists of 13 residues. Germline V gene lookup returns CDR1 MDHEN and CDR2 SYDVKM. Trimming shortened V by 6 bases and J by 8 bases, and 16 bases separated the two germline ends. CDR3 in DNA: TGTGCCAGCAGGACGGACAGCCTAAGAGGCTACACCTTC. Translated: CASRTDSLRGYTF.

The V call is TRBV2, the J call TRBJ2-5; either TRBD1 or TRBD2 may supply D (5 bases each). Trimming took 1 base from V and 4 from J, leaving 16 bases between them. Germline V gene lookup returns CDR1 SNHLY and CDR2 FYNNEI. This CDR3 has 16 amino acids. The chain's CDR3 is CASSEGVGQGPETQYF. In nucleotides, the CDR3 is TGTGCCAGCAGTGAAGGGGTGGGGCAGGGACCAGAGACCCAGTACTTC.

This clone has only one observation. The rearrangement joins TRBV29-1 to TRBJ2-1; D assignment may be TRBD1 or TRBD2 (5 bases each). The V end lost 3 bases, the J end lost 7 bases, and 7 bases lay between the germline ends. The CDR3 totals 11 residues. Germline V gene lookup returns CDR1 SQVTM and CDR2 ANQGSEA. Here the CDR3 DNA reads TGCAGCGTTGAGGGGACGAATGAGCAGTTCTTC. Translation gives CSVEGTNEQFF.

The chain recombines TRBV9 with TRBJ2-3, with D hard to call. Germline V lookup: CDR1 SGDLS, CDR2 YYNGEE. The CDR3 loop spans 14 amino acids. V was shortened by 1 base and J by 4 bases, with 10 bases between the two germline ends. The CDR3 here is CASSVSSPPDTQYF. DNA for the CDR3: TGTGCCAGCAGCGTAAGTAGTCCCCCAGATACGCAGTATTTT. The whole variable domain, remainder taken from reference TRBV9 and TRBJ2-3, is DSGVTQTPKHLITATGQRVTLRCSPRSGDLSVYWYQQSLDQGLQFLIQYYNGEERAKGNILERFSAQQFPDLHSELNLSSLELGDSALYFCASSVSSPPDTQYFGPGTRLTVL.